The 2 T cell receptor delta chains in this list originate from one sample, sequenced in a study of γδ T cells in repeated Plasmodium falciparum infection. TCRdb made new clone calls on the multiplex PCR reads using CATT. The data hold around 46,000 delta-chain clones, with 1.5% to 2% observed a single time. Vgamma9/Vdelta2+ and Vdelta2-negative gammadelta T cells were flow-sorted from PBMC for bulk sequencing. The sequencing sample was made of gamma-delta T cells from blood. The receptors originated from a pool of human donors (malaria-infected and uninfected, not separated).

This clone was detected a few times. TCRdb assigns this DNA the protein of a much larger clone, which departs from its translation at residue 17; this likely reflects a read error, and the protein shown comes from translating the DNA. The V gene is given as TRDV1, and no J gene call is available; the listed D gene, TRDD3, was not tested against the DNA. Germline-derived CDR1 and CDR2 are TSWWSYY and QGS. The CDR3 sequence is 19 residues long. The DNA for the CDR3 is TGTGCTCTTGGGGAACTACAGATCCCCCTGACCCCGAGCATCGATAAACCCATCTTT. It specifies CALGELQIPLTPSIDKPIF.

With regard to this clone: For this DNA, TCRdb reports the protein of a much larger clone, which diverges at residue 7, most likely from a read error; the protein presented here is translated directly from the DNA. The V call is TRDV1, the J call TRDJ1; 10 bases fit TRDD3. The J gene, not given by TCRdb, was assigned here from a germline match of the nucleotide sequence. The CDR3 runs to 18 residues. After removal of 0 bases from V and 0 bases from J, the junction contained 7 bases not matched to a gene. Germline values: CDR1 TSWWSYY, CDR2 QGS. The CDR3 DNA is TGTGCTCTTGGGGAACTAGGACTGGGGGATTTATACACCGATAAACTCATCTTT. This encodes CALGELGLGDLYTDKLIF.